One and the same sample provided the 2 T cell receptor beta chains below, sequenced in a study of T cell repertoires in cytomegalovirus infection. One entry per CDR3 protein, called by TCRdb with MiXCR from the reads. The sample carries some 300,000 distinct CDR3 sequences, roughly a tenth recorded once. Sequences were obtained from PBMCs. The receptors here all came from a human donor in good health (CMV status not recorded). Some clones in this sample may be carry-over from other donors' samples.

Note on this clonotype: One end of the junction is discordant with germline, which a read error may explain. The rearrangement links TRBV7-6 to TRBJ1-1; unclear D gene. This CDR3 contains 14 residues. The germline CDR1 and CDR2 sequences are SGHVS and FNYEAQ. CDR3 sequence: CAGSYTSQNTEAFF. CDR3 coding DNA: TGTGCCGGCAGCTATACGAGCCAGAACACTGAAGCTTTCTTC.

In this sample, this clonotype turned up many times. The junction does not match germline at one end; this may be a read error. The chain uses TRBV3-1 and TRBJ1-1; D might be TRBD1 (5 bases). This CDR3 contains 15 residues. Germline V gene data show CDR1 as LGHDT and CDR2 as YNNKEL (reference sequence). DNA of the CDR3: TGTGCCAGCAGCCACCTCGGGGCGATGAATACTGAAGCTTTCTTT. It specifies CASSHLGAMNTEAFF.